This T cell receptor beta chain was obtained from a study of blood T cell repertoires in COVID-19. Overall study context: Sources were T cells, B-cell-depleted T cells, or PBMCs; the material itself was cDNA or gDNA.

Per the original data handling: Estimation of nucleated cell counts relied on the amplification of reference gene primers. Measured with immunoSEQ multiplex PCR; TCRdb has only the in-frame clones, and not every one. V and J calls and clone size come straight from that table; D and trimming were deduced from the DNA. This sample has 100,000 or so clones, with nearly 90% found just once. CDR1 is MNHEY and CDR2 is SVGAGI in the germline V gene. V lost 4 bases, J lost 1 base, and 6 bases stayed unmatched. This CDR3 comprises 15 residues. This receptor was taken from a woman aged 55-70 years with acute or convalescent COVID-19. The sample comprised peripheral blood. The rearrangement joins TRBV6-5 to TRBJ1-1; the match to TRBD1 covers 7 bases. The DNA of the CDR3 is TGTGCCAGCAGTTCCCCAGGGGGACAGAACACTGAAGCTTTCTTT. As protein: CASSSPGGQNTEAFF.